These 13 T cell receptor beta chains came from one sample sequenced in a study of shared clonotypes between healthy human individuals. Generated by immunoSEQ multiplex PCR, the TCRdb table keeps only in-frame clones and is missing some. The sample consists of about 680,000 clones, 92% of them appearing once. Positively selected for CCR7, the CD45RO-negative cells used as naive CD8 cells excluded terminally differentiated effector memory CD45RA+ cells. The sequenced sample was naive CD8+ T cells sorted from blood. The receptors here all came from a man aged 30 to 45 in good health.

This clone was counted once. The rearrangement joins TRBV7-9 to TRBJ2-2, with D hard to call. Trimming removed 5 bases at V and 7 bases at J, with 11 bases between. This CDR3 has 13 amino acids. Germline V gives CDR1 SEHNR, CDR2 FQNEAQ (reference sequence). This chain's CDR3 is CASSAPSGGELFF. CDR3 coding DNA: TGTGCCAGCAGCGCCCCCTCGGGCGGGGAGCTGTTTTTT.

The genes are TRBV13 and TRBJ2-1; TRBD2 matches at 9 bases. Germline lookup yields CDR1 PRHDT and CDR2 FYEKMQ (reference sequence). Germline trimming cut 5 bases from V and 3 bases from J; bases unmatched to any gene: 5. This CDR3 has 15 residues. CDR3 bases: TGTGCCAGCAGCGCGGGACTAGCACTCTACAATGAGCAGTTCTTC. It yields the protein CASSAGLALYNEQFF.

The chain carries TRBV5-4 and TRBJ1-4; 9 bases map to TRBD1. The J segment lost 7 bases and the V segment lost 2 bases, leaving 6 bases of the junction unmatched. Germline CDR1 reads SGHNT; CDR2 reads YYREEE (reference sequence). CDR3 length: 15 residues. CDR3 sequence reads: CASSFWTGEGEKLFF. The CDR3 DNA is TGTGCCAGCAGCTTTTGGACAGGGGAGGGTGAAAAACTGTTTTTT.

This chain uses TRBV11-3 with TRBJ2-7, with a tentative D call TRBD2 (5 bases). V shed 5 bases and J shed 5 bases, with 13 bases lying between them. The CDR3 length is 13 residues. The V gene's germline CDR1 is SGHNT and CDR2 YENEEA. The CDR3 sequence is CASSLTRADEQYF. The CDR3 nucleotides read TGTGCCAGCAGCCTCACGCGGGCGGACGAGCAGTACTTC.

J is TRBJ2-6 and V is TRBV6-5; 7 positions agree with TRBD1. Germline CDR1 reads MNHEY; CDR2 reads SVGAGI. Unmatched junction bases numbered 1, after V lost 3 bases and J lost 2 bases. CDR3 length equals 15 residues. Here the CDR3 reads CASSYTGAGANVLTF. The DNA of the CDR3 is TGTGCCAGCAGTTATACAGGGGCTGGGGCCAACGTCCTGACTTTC.

The chain has TRBV2 and TRBJ2-7; 7 positions agree with TRBD1. CDR3 length: 15 amino acids. V lost 4 bases to trimming and J lost 7 bases; unmatched junction nucleotides: 13. Germline-derived CDR1 and CDR2 are SNHLY and FYNNEI. The CDR3 DNA reads as TGTGCCAGCAGTGCCCACAGGGGATACCCCCTAGAGCAGTACTTC. It translates to CASSAHRGYPLEQYF.

The chain couples TRBV27 to TRBJ2-1; 9 bases are a match to TRBD1. This CDR3 is 16 amino acids long. Germline trimming cut 0 bases from V and 8 bases from J; bases unmatched to any gene: 8. Germline lookup yields CDR1 MNHEY and CDR2 SMNVEV (reference sequence). CDR3 region: CASSLSGTGFTYEQFF. The CDR3 region has the DNA TGTGCCAGCAGTTTATCGGGGACAGGGTTTACGTATGAGCAGTTCTTC.

The count of this clone is one. The rearrangement uses TRBV25-1 and TRBJ1-2; D not certain. The V end was cut by 1 base, the J end by 4 bases, with 7 bases between. The V gene's germline CDR1 is MGHDK and CDR2 SYGVNS. This CDR3 is built from 13 residues. Written as DNA, the CDR3 is TGTGCCAGCAGTGAATTGGGGAGCTATGGCTACACCTTC. It encodes CASSELGSYGYTF.

This clone showed up just once. V is TRBV29-1 and J is TRBJ2-2, with 11 nucleotides matching TRBD1. Per germline, CDR1 SQVTM and CDR2 ANQGSEA. V was clipped by 3 bases and J by 6 bases; unmatched bases: 6. CDR3 length: 15 residues. The CDR3 DNA reads TGCAGCGTTGAGAGGGAGGGACAGGGGGCCGGGGAGCTGTTTTTT. This encodes CSVEREGQGAGELFF.

This clone was found once. In DNA form, the CDR3 reads TGTGCCAGCACTCAACGTGCGGGAGGGCCTCTCGAGCAGTACTTC. It yields the protein CASTQRAGGPLEQYF. The chain recombines TRBV27 with TRBJ2-7; TRBD2 matches at 9 bases. CDR1 is MNHEY, CDR2 SMNVEV, per germline (reference sequence). With V trimmed by 7 bases and J by 6 bases, 13 bases remained unmatched. This CDR3 is built from 15 residues.

The chain joins TRBV27 to TRBJ1-1; D not resolved. This CDR3 contains 10 residues. V was clipped by 9 bases and J by 6 bases, with 8 bases between them. The germline V gene encodes CDR1 MNHEY and CDR2 SMNVEV (reference sequence). The CDR3 loop is CASGVAEAFF. The CDR3 DNA reads as TGTGCCAGTGGGGTGGCTGAAGCTTTCTTT.

In this sample, this clone turned up once. Other DNA sequences in this sample translate to the same CDR3. The chain links TRBV27 to TRBJ2-7; D is unresolved. The ends were cut back, 3 bases at V and 5 bases at J, with 5 bases in the middle. The CDR3 is made up of 11 amino acids. CDR1 and CDR2 (germline): MNHEY, SMNVEV (reference sequence). CDR3 sequence (DNA): TGTGCCAGCAGTTTCGGCAACGAGCAGTACTTC. This sequence encodes CASSFGNEQYF.

The gene calls are TRBV19 and TRBJ1-1; no clear D. The V gene's germline CDR1 is LNHDA and CDR2 SQIVND (reference sequence). The CDR3 is made up of 15 amino acids. V lost 3 bases to trimming and J lost 5 bases, with 16 bases between them. The CDR3 DNA reads as TGTGCCAGTAGTATGGGATGGCGGGGTAAGACTGAAGCTTTCTTT. It codes for CASSMGWRGKTEAFF.